The clone carrying this TCR beta chain was recorded at least ten times. What it binds is not known. This CDR3 is 15 amino acids long. With 3 bases removed from V and 5 bases from J, the gap between germline ends came to 14 bases. Per germline, CDR1 SGHVS and CDR2 FNYEAQ. This entry is derived from a study of CD8 T cells in ankylosing spondylitis. TCRdb fed the 5' RACE reads into MiXCR, producing one record per CDR3 protein. This table has hundreds of thousands of distinct CDR3 sequences, more than 25% appearing once. Study results and limitations: A motif in TCR beta, a set of 8 or 9 highly homologous variants, appeared characteristic of ankylosing spondylitis blood.

V is TRBV7-6 and J is TRBJ2-1; a weak D match, TRBD1 (6 bases). This clonotype originated in a male donor with ankylosing spondylitis. The sequenced sample consisted of blood, either unsorted or a sorted T cell fraction (not recorded which). CDR3 region: CASSLLGAGDNEQFF. CDR3 bases: TGTGCCAGCAGCTTGTTAGGGGCAGGGGACAATGAGCAGTTCTTC.